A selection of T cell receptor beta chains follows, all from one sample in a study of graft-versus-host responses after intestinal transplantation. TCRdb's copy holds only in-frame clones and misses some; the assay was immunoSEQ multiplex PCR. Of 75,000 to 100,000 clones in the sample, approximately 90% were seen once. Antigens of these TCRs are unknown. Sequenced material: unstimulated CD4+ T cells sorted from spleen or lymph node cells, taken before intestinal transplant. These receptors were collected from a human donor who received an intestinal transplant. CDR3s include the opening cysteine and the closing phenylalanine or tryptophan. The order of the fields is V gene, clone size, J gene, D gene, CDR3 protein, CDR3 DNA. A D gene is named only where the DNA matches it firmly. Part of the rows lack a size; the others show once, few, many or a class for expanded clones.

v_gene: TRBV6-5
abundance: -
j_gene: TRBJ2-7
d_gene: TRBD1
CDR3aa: CASTRTGPDEQYF
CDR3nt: TGTGCCAGCACCAGGACAGGGCCGGACGAGCAGTACTTC

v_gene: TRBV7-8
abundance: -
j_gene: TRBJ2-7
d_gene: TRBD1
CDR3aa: CASSLRGQGPLVYEQYF
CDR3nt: TGTGCCAGCAGCTTACGGGGACAGGGTCCCCTGGTCTACGAGCAGTACTTC

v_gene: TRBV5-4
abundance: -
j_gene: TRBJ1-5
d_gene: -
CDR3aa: CASNTGNQPQHF
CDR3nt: TGTGCCAGCAACACCGGCAATCAGCCCCAGCATTTT

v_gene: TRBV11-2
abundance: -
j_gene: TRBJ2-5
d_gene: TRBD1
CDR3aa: CASSGGQFPSQETQYF
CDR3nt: TGTGCCAGCAGCGGGGGACAGTTTCCCTCTCAAGAGACCCAGTACTTC

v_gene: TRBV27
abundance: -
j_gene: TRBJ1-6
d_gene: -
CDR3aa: CASSLERGSPLHF
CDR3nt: TGTGCCAGCAGTTTGGAACGGGGTTCACCCCTCCACTTT

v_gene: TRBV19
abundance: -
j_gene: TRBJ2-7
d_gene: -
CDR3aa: CASSRYSSEQYF
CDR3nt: TGTGCCAGTAGTCGGTATTCCTCCGAGCAGTACTTC

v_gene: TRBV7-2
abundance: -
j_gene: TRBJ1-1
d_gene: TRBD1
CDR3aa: CASSPQQGANTEAFF
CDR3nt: TGTGCCAGCAGCCCCCAACAGGGGGCGAACACTGAAGCTTTCTTT

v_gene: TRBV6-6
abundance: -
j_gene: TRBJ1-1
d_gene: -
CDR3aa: CASSYSAGPAAFF
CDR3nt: TGTGCCAGCAGTTACTCCGCGGGGCCCGCGGCTTTCTTT

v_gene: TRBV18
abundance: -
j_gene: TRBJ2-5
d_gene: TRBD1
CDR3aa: CASSPGTGGQETQYF
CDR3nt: TGTGCCAGCTCCCCCGGGACAGGAGGGCAAGAGACCCAGTACTTC

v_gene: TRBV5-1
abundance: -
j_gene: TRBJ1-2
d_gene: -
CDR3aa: CASSSTGHPQYGYTF
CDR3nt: TGCGCCAGCAGCTCAACAGGCCACCCACAGTATGGCTACACCTTC

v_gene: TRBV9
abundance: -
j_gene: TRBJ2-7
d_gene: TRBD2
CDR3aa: CASSVGTSGGYEQYF
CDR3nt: TGTGCCAGCAGCGTAGGGACTAGCGGGGGCTACGAGCAGTACTTC

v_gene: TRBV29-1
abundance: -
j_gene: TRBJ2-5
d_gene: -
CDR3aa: CSVVNQAGRVQTQYF
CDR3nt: TGCAGCGTCGTCAATCAGGCGGGGCGGGTACAGACCCAGTACTTC

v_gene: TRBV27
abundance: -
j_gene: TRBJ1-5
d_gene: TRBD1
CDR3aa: CASSSQTGQGASLSNQPQHF
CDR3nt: TGTGCCAGCAGTTCCCAGACCGGACAGGGGGCGAGTCTAAGCAATCAGCCCCAGCATTTT

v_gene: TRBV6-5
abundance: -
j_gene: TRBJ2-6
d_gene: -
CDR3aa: CASRGPGANVLTF
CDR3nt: TGTGCCAGCAGGGGGCCAGGGGCCAACGTCCTGACTTTC

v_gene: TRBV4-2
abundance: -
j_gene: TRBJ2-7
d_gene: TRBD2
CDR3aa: CASSLTLLAGSYEQYF
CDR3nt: TGTGCCAGCAGCCTCACCCTACTAGCGGGGTCCTACGAGCAGTACTTC

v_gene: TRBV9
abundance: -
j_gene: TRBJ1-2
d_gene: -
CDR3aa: CASSGPRADYGYTF
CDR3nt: TGTGCCAGTTCGGGCCCCAGGGCAGACTATGGCTACACCTTC

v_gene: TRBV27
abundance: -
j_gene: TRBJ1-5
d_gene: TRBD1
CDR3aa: CASSSLTGTPLFSNQPQHF
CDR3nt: TGTGCCAGCAGTTCCCTGACAGGGACTCCGCTATTTAGCAATCAGCCCCAGCATTTT

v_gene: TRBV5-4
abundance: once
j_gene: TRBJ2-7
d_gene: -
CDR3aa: CASSRRQAGEQYF
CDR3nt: TGTGCCAGCAGCAGAAGACAGGCCGGCGAGCAGTACTTC

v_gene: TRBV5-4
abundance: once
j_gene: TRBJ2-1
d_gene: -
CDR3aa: CASSLGVPRGLSYNEQFF
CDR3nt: TGTGCCAGCAGCTTGGGTGTTCCGCGGGGCCTCTCCTACAATGAGCAGTTCTTC

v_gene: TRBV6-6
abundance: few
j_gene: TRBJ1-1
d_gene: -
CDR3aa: CASSPRPMNTEAFF
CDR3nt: TGTGCCAGCAGCCCTCGTCCTATGAACACTGAAGCTTTCTTT

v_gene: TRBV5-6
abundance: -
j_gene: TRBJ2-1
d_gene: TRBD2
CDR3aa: CASSPKTSGRIWEQFF
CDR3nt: TGTGCCAGCAGCCCAAAGACTAGCGGGAGGATATGGGAGCAGTTCTTC

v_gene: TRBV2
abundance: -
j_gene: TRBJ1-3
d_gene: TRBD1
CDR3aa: CASSYHRGDGNTIYF
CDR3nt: TGTGCCAGCAGTTACCACAGGGGCGACGGAAACACCATATATTTT

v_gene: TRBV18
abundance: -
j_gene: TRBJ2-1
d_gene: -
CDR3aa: CASSPQGGGLYNEQFF
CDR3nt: TGTGCCAGCTCACCACAGGGCGGGGGCCTCTACAATGAGCAGTTCTTC

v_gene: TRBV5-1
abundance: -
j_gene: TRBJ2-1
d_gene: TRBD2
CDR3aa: CASSPERGGGYNEQFF
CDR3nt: TGCGCCAGCAGCCCGGAGCGTGGCGGGGGTTACAATGAGCAGTTCTTC

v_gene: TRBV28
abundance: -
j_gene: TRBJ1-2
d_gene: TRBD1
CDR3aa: CASRKQGAYGYTF
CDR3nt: TGTGCCAGCCGAAAACAGGGGGCTTATGGCTACACCTTC

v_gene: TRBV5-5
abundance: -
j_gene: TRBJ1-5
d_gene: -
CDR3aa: CASSLQGDQPQHF
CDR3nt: TGTGCCAGCAGCTTGCAAGGGGATCAGCCCCAGCATTTT

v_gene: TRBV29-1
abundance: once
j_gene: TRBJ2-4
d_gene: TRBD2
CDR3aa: CSAVAGFKNIQYF
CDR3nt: TGCAGCGCAGTAGCGGGATTCAAAAACATTCAGTACTTC

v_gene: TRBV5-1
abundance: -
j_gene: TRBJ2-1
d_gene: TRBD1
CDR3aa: CASSHTGVLSYNEQFF
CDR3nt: TGCGCCAGCAGCCATACAGGGGTCCTCTCCTACAATGAGCAGTTCTTC

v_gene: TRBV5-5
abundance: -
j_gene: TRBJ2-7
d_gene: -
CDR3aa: CASSLTGEATQYF
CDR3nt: TGTGCCAGCAGCCTTACCGGGGAGGCGACGCAGTACTTC

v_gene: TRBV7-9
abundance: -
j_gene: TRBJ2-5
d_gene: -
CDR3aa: CASSLELVQETQYF
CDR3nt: TGTGCCAGCAGCTTGGAGTTAGTTCAAGAGACCCAGTACTTC

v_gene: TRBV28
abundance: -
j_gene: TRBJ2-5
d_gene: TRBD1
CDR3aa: CASSWDRGFETQYF
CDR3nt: TGTGCCAGCAGTTGGGACAGGGGGTTCGAGACCCAGTACTTC

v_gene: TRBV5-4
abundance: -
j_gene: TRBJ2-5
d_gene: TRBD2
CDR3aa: CASSAGTSGQETQYF
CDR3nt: TGTGCCAGCAGCGCCGGGACTAGCGGCCAAGAGACCCAGTACTTC

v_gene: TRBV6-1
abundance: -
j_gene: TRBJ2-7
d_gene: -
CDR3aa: CASMEAGVGYEQYF
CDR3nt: TGTGCCAGCATGGAGGCAGGGGTCGGCTACGAGCAGTACTTC

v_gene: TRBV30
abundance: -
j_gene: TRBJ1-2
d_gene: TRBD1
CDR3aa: CAGTTGGAPHNYGYTF
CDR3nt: TGTGCCGGGACGACAGGGGGCGCCCCACATAACTATGGCTACACCTTC

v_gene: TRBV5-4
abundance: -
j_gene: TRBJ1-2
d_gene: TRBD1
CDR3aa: CASSLRDRGLYGYTF
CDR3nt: TGTGCCAGCAGCTTACGGGACAGGGGGCTCTATGGCTACACCTTC

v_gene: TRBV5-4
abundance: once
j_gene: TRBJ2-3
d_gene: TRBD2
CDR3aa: CASSLLSSRLAGVADTQYF
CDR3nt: TGTGCCAGCAGCTTACTATCTTCGAGACTAGCGGGGGTCGCAGATACGCAGTATTTT

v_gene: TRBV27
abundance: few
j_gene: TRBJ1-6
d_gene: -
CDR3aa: CASSDTGSHSPLHF
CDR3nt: TGTGCCAGCAGTGATACAGGGTCGCATTCACCCCTCCACTTT

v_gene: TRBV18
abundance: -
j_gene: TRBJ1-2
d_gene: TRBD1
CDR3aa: CASSPIEGGRGYTF
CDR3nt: TGTGCCAGCTCACCAATAGAAGGGGGCAGGGGCTACACCTTC

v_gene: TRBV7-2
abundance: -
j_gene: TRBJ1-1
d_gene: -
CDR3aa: CASSLESVVEAFF
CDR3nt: TGTGCCAGCAGCTTAGAATCTGTCGTAGAAGCTTTCTTT

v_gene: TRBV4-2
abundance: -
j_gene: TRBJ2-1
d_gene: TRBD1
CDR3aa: CASSPRRDRGNNEQFF
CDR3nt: TGTGCCAGCAGCCCGCGTAGGGACAGGGGAAACAATGAGCAGTTCTTC

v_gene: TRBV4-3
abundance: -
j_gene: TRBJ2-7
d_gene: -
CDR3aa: CASSLSISYEQYF
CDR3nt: TGCGCCAGCAGCCTGTCCATATCCTACGAGCAGTACTTC

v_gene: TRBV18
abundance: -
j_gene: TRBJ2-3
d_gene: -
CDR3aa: CASSPSSVGDTQYF
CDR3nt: TGTGCCAGCTCTCCCTCTAGCGTGGGAGATACGCAGTATTTT

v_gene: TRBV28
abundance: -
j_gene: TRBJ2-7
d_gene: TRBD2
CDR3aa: CASRQLAGGRSYEQYF
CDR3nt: TGTGCCAGCAGACAACTAGCGGGAGGTCGCTCCTACGAGCAGTACTTC

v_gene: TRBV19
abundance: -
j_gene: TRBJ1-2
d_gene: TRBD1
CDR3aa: CASSVRQGYGYTF
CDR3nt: TGTGCCAGTAGTGTCCGACAGGGCTATGGCTACACCTTC

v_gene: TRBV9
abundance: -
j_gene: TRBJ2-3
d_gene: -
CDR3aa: CASSWGEDTQYF
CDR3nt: TGTGCCAGCAGTTGGGGGGAAGATACGCAGTATTTT

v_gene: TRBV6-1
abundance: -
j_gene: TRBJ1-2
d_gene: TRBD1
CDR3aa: CASSDLSGIGGWWGYTF
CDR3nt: TGTGCCAGCAGTGACCTCAGTGGGATAGGGGGCTGGTGGGGCTACACCTTC